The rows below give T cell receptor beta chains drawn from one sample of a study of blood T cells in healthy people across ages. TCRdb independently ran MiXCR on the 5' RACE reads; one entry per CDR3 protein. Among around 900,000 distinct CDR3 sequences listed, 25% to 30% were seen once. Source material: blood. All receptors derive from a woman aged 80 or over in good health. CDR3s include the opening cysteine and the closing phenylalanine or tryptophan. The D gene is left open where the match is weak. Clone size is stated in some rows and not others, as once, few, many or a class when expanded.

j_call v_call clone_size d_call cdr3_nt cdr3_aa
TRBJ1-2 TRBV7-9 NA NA TGTGCCAGCAGCCCGCAGGCAGGCGGCAGGGGCTTCTATGGCTACACCTTC CASSPQAGGRGFYGYTF
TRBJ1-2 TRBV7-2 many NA TGTGCCAGCAGCTTAGGACAGGTGTATGGCTACACCTTC CASSLGQVYGYTF
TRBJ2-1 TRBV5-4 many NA TGTGCCAGCAGCTTGGCGCTGGGCCAAAATGAGCAGTTCTTC CASSLALGQNEQFF
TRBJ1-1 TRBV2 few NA TGTGCCAGCAGAACAGGACACACGAACACTGAAGCTTTCTTT CASRTGHTNTEAFF
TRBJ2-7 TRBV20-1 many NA TGCAGTGCTAGTCCACAGGTACGAGCCTCCACCTACGAGCAGTACTTC CSASPQVRASTYEQYF
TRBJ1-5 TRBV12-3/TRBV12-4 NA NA TGTGCCAGCAGTAGGACAGAGGGGTTGAGACAGCCCCAGCATTTT CASSRTEGLRQPQHF
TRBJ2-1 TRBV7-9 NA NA TGTGCCAGCAGCCCGGGACGGGGGACCTACAATGGGCAGTTCTTC CASSPGRGTYNGQFF
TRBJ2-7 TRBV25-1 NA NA TGTGCCAGCAGTTCCCCCGTGGGCGAGCAGTACTTC CASSSPVGEQYF
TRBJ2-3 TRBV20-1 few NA TGCGCCTCAAGGGGGGCAGGGCGCACAGATACGCAGTATTTT CASRGAGRTDTQYF
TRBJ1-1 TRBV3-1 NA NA TGTGCCAGCAGCCAAGCGGGGGGATTGGTGGGCACTGAAGCTTTCTTT CASSQAGGLVGTEAFF
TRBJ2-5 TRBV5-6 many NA TGTGCCAGCAGCTTCTTCTCTTTAGTCGAGACCCAGTACTTC CASSFFSLVETQYF
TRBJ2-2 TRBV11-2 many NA TGCGCCAGCAGCTTGACCGGGACGAACACCGGGGAGCTGTTTTTT CASSLTGTNTGELFF
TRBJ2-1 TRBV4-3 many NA TGCGCCAGCAGCCAAGAAATGCGGGTCAATGAGCAGTTCTTC CASSQEMRVNEQFF
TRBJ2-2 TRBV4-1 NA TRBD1 TGCGCCAGCAGCCGCACCGGGACAGGGGGCCGAGGCACCGGGGAGCTGTTTTTT CASSRTGTGGRGTGELFF
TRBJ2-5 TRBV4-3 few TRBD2 TGCGCCAGCAGCCAAGATTATGGACTAGCGGGGAAAGAGACCCAGTACTTC CASSQDYGLAGKETQYF
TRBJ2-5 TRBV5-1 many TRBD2 TGCGCCAGCAGCGGCTGGACTAGCGGGGGTATAAACCAAGAGACCCAGTACTTC CASSGWTSGGINQETQYF
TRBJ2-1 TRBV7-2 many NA TGTGCCAGCAGCTGGCGGTTCGACGTACAGGAGCAGTTCTTC CASSWRFDVQEQFF
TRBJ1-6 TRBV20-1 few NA TGCAGTGCTCCTACTGGTGATTCACCCCTCCACTTT CSAPTGDSPLHF
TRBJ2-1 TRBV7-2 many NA TGTGCCAGCAGCTTAAAGGGCGTGGGCTACAATGAGCAGTTCTTC CASSLKGVGYNEQFF
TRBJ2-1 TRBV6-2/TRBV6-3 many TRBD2 TGTGCCAGCACCCGGACTAGCGGGTTCAATGAGCAGTTCTTC CASTRTSGFNEQFF
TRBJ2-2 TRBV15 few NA TGTGCCACCAGCAGAGATACTAGGGCAGGGAGACCCGGGGAGCTGTTTTTT CATSRDTRAGRPGELFF
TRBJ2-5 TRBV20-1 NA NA TGCAGTGCTTCCTCCCCTTGGGACCAAGAGACCCAGTACTTC CSASSPWDQETQYF
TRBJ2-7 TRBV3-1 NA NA TGTGCCAGCAGCCGCGCACAGGGTCCCTTAGCTCGGGGCGAGCAGTACTTC CASSRAQGPLARGEQYF
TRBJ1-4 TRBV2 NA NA TGTGCCAGCAGTCAGTCGGGGCGCGAAAAACTGTTTTTT CASSQSGREKLFF
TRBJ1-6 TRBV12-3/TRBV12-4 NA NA TGTGCCAGCAGCTTTAGGCGGACTGACTTGGGTTCACCCCTCCACTTT CASSFRRTDLGSPLHF
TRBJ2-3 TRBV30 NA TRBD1 TGTGCCTGGAGCCCCGGCAGGGGGCAGGGAGATACGCAGTATTTT CAWSPGRGQGDTQYF
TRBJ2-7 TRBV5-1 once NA TGCGCCAGCAGTCCCTACGATGACAGCTACGAGCAGTACTTC CASSPYDDSYEQYF
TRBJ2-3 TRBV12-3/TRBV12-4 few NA TGTGCCGCCAGTTTTCGGCAGGCCTTGGATACGCAGTATTTT CAASFRQALDTQYF
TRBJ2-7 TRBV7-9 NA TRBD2 TGTGCCAGCAGCCAAGGTACGGCTAGCGGGAACCACTACGAGCAGTACTTC CASSQGTASGNHYEQYF
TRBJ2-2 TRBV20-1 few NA TGCAGTGCTAGAGGCAGGGTAACCGGGGAGCTGTTTTTT CSARGRVTGELFF
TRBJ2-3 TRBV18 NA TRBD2 TGTGCCAGCTCACCAACGACTAGCGGGGGTTTAGATACGCAGTATTTT CASSPTTSGGLDTQYF
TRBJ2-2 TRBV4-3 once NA TGCGCCAGCAGCCAGGATGACACCCCGAGGACCGGGGAGCTGTTTTTT CASSQDDTPRTGELFF
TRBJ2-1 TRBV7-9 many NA TGTGCCAGCAGCTTGCAGGGGAGCCCCCATGAGCAGTTCTTC CASSLQGSPHEQFF
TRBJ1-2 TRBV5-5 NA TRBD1 TGTGCCAGCAGCTTGGCGGGGACAGACTATGGCTACACCTTC CASSLAGTDYGYTF
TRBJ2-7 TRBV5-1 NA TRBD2 TGCGCCAGCAGCCTCCCAAATTTGACTAGCGGGGGCTCAGACTACGAGCAGTACTTC CASSLPNLTSGGSDYEQYF
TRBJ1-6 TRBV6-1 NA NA TGTGCCAGCAGAGCGACAGAGAGCTCCTATAATTCACCCCTCCACTTT CASRATESSYNSPLHF
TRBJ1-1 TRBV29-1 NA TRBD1 TGCAGCGTTGAAGATCTTAACAGGGGATTTGAAGCTTTCTTT CSVEDLNRGFEAFF
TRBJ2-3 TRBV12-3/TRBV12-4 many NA TGTGCCAGCAGTTTCGGCAGAGTGAGCACAGATACGCAGTATTTT CASSFGRVSTDTQYF
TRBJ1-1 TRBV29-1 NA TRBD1 TGCAGCGTTGGAGACAGGGACACTGAAGCTTTCTTT CSVGDRDTEAFF
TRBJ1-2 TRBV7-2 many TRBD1 TGTGCCAGCAGCTCAGGGGGCGATCTATGGAGTTTTTATGGCTACACCTTC CASSSGGDLWSFYGYTF
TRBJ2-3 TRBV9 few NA TGTGCCAGCAGCCGCGGACGGGACACCCGTACAGATACGCAGTATTTT CASSRGRDTRTDTQYF
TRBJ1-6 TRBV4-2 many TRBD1 TGTGCCAGCAGCCATGCCCGGGACAGAGGGTTTTCACCCCTCCACTTT CASSHARDRGFSPLHF
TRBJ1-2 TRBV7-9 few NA TGTGCCAGCAGCTTAGGTGGTCAGGGACTCTATGGCTACACCTTC CASSLGGQGLYGYTF
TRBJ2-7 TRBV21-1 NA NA TGTGCCAGCAGCACTCAGGACAGGGAGGTCGGGGACGAGCAGTACTTC CASSTQDREVGDEQYF
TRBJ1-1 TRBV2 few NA TGTGCCAGCGTAGACAAATCAGGGCACACTGAAGCTTTCTTT CASVDKSGHTEAFF
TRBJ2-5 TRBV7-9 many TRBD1 TGTGCCAGCAGCCCTTGGGACAGTTTCCAAGAGACCCAGTACTTC CASSPWDSFQETQYF
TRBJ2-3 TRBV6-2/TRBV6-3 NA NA TGTGCCAGCATGGAAGCGCAGGATACGCAGTATTTT CASMEAQDTQYF
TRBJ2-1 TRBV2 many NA TGTGCCAGCAAGGCCGACAATGAGCAGTTCTTC CASKADNEQFF
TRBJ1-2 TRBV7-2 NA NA TGTGCCAGCAGCTTCGCGGGCTATGGCCACACCTTC CASSFAGYGHTF
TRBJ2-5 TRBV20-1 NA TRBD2 TGCAGTGCTAGCCGTCCTAGCGGGAACCAAGAGACCCAGTACTTC CSASRPSGNQETQYF
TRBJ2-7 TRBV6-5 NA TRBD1 TGTGCCAGCAGTTACTCTATATGGGACAGGCCTTCGGATGTGCAGTACTTC CASSYSIWDRPSDVQYF
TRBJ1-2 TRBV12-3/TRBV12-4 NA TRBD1 TGTGCCAGCGCCCAACTAGGGGGCAGGGGCTATGGCTACACCTTC CASAQLGGRGYGYTF